The 14 T cell receptor beta chains presented below share a single source sample, sequenced in a study of chemoradiotherapy in HPV16-positive cancers. Profiled with immunoSEQ multiplex PCR; TCRdb holds only in-frame clones, not every one. Among thousands of clones listed, about three quarters were seen once. The specimen was collected from a patient who underwent chemoradiotherapy. These receptors came from a human donor with HPV-associated anogenital cancer.

The count of this clone is one. The rearrangement joins TRBV19 to TRBJ2-1, with 12 bases that match TRBD2. V shed 6 bases and J 6 bases; nucleotides not matched to a gene: 6. This CDR3 region has 15 residues. Germline V gene sequence: CDR1 LNHDA, CDR2 SQIVND (reference sequence). CDR3 DNA sequence: TGTGCCAGTAGACCTAGCGGGGGGGCGGTCAATGAGCAGTTCTTC. Translated, it gives CASRPSGGAVNEQFF.

As DNA, the CDR3 is TGTGCCAGCAGCTCAGGACCTCGGAGCTCCTACAATGAGCAGTTCTTC. It yields the protein CASSSGPRSSYNEQFF. V gene TRBV7-3 combines with J gene TRBJ2-1; D not resolved. Trimming left V 4 bases short and J 0 bases short, with 13 bases between. Germline lookup yields CDR1 SGHTA and CDR2 FQGTGA. CDR3 length: 16 amino acids. The full variable domain, rest sourced from reference TRBV7-3 and TRBJ2-1, is GAGVSQTPSNKVTEKGKYVELRCDPISGHTALYWYRQSLGQGPEFLIYFQGTGAADDSGLPNDRFFAVRPEGSVSTLKIQRTERGDSAVYLCASSSGPRSSYNEQFFGPGTRLTVL.

The J gene is TRBJ2-5, the V gene TRBV21-1; TRBD2, the D gene given by the table, was not confirmed from the DNA. TRBV21-1 is designated a pseudogene. The CDR3 consists of 16 residues. The CDR3: CASSHPGWHFQETQYF. The CDR3 DNA reads as TGTGCCAGCAGCCACCCGGGATGGCACTTCCAAGAGACCCAGTACTTC.

The chain carries TRBV5-6 and TRBJ2-7; weak D call: TRBD2 (6 bases). Trimming removed 6 bases at V and 0 bases at J, with 13 bases between. This CDR3 has 14 amino acids. Germline loops: CDR1 SGHDT, CDR2 YYEEEE. This CDR3 is CASKERAHSYEQYF. As DNA, the CDR3 is TGTGCCAGCAAGGAGCGGGCCCACTCCTACGAGCAGTACTTC.

The V gene is TRBV11-2, the J gene TRBJ1-6; D unclear. CDR1 SGHAT and CDR2 FQNNGV come from the germline V gene. The CDR3 sequence is 18 residues long. The germline V and J ends were trimmed by 2 bases and 0 bases, with 14 bases remaining between them. Here the CDR3 DNA reads TGTGCCAGCAGCTTACGCCAGGCTCGAAGCTCCTATAATTCACCCCTCCACTTT. It encodes CASSLRQARSSYNSPLHF.

The chain links TRBV11-3 to TRBJ2-3, with 11 bases lining up with TRBD2. The CDR3 is 16 amino acids. Germline CDR1 reads SGHNT; CDR2 reads YENEEA. V lost 2 bases to trimming and J lost 3 bases; unmatched junction nucleotides: 4. CDR3 sequence: CASSLILAGGTDTQYF. The CDR3 coding sequence is TGTGCCAGCAGCTTAATCCTAGCGGGGGGAACAGATACGCAGTATTTT.

The chain carries TRBV7-8 and TRBJ1-5; no reliable D call. From germline, CDR1 is SGHVS and CDR2 FQNEAQ. The CDR3 extends over 13 amino acids. Trimming stripped 1 base from V and 11 bases from J, with 12 bases between. The CDR3 bases are TGTGCCAGCAGCTTAGGACTTGCCAGGACCCAGCATTTT. Its protein product is CASSLGLARTQHF. Complete variable domain (other parts from reference TRBV7-8 and TRBJ1-5): GAGVSQSPRYKVAKRGQDVALRCDPISGHVSLFWYQQALGQGPEFLTYFQNEAQLDKSGLPSDRFFAERPEGSVSTLKIQRTQQEDSAVYLCASSLGLARTQHFGDGTRLSIL.

The chain has TRBV15 and TRBJ1-1, with D perhaps matching TRBD1 (6 bases). With 3 bases removed from V and 5 bases from J, the gap between germline ends came to 19 bases. The V gene's germline CDR1 is LNHNV and CDR2 YYDKDF (reference sequence). The CDR3 extends over 16 amino acids. The CDR3 DNA is TGTGCCACCAGCAGGGGGAAACGGGGGGCGAGGACTGAAGCTTTCTTT. It is translated as CATSRGKRGARTEAFF. Looking up the rest from reference TRBV15 and TRBJ1-1 gives the full variable domain: DAMVIQNPRYQVTQFGKPVTLSCSQTLNHNVMYWYQQKSSQAPKLLFHYYDKDFNNEADTPDNFQSRRPNTSFCFLDIRSPGLGDTAMYLCATSRGKRGARTEAFFGQGTRLTVV.

The V gene is TRBV28, the J gene TRBJ2-2; 11 bases fit TRBD2. The CDR3 totals 16 residues. V was clipped by 0 bases and J by 3 bases; unmatched bases: 0. Germline values: CDR1 MDHEN, CDR2 SYDVKM. CDR3 in amino acids: CASSLWTSGDTGELFF. The DNA of the CDR3 is TGTGCCAGCAGTTTATGGACTAGCGGGGACACCGGGGAGCTGTTTTTT.

V gene TRBV4-1 combines with J gene TRBJ2-7, with D unresolved. The germline gives CDR1 MGHRA, CDR2 YSYEKL. The CDR3 has 15 residues. Trimming stripped 5 bases from V and 0 bases from J, with 14 bases between. The CDR3 nucleotides read TGCGCCAGCAGCTCCCAAGAGAGGTTCTCCTACGAGCAGTACTTC. It yields the protein CASSSQERFSYEQYF.

This sequence joins TRBV2 and TRBJ2-1; D is unresolved. This CDR3 is 13 amino acids long. The germline V and J ends were trimmed by 4 bases and 5 bases, with 9 bases remaining between them. Germline V gene data show CDR1 as SNHLY and CDR2 as FYNNEI. CDR3 bases: TGTGCCAGCAGTGCGTTGAAAAACAATGAGCAGTTCTTC. The encoded protein is CASSALKNNEQFF.

There are a few counts of this clone. The V gene is TRBV18, the J gene TRBJ2-2; D gene uncertain. The CDR3 spans 13 residues. Germline V gives CDR1 KGHSH, CDR2 LQKENI. Trimming cost V 3 bases and J 2 bases, with 4 bases left between them. CDR3 sequence (DNA): TGTGCCAGCTCACCGCTTAACACCGGGGAGCTGTTTTTT. Protein product: CASSPLNTGELFF.

This rearrangement joins TRBV5-4 to TRBJ2-5, with D unclear. V shed 3 bases and J shed 1 base, with 7 bases lying between them. From germline, CDR1 is SGHNT and CDR2 YYREEE (reference sequence). CDR3 length equals 13 residues. CDR3 coding DNA: TGTGCCAGCAGCTATATAGTCCAAGAGACCCAGTACTTC. Encoded protein: CASSYIVQETQYF.

The V gene is TRBV7-2, the J gene TRBJ2-1; TRBD2 might be the D (5 bases). The CDR3 is 14 residues long. Germline V lookup: CDR1 SGHTA, CDR2 FQGNSA. Deletions cut 4 bases from V and 0 bases from J, with 7 bases between. CDR3 nucleotide sequence: TGTGCCAGCAGCTCGGACTTCTCCTACAATGAGCAGTTCTTC. It yields the protein CASSSDFSYNEQFF.